The TCR beta chain under discussion was sequenced for a study of shared T cell receptors in the human thymus. V gave up 9 bases and J gave up 1 base; unmatched junction bases: 7. The CDR3 length is 15 residues. Germline CDR1 MNHEY, CDR2 SMNVEV (reference sequence). Profiled with immunoSEQ multiplex PCR; TCRdb holds only in-frame clones, not every one. The sample gives almost 550,000 clones, around 78% of which show up once; around 0.013% is in the top ten. These records were also assigned to another study, of human thymus T cells. As that report states: Infants, healthy and Finnish, who were having corrective surgery for congenital heart defects served as donors. Corrective cardiac surgery supplied the resected thymus tissue. Gene usage for V and J segments appeared biased in thymic and blood repertoires. Thymic repertoires of unrelated individuals were reported in related research to overlap highly.

The sequence derives from a boy under two years old with a congenital heart defect. Sample: thymocytes. The rearrangement joins TRBV27 to TRBJ2-1; TRBD2 agrees at 9 bases. CDR3 sequence (DNA): TGTGCCAGTAGAATTAGCGGGAGTTCCTACAATGAGCAGTTCTTC. Protein sequence: CASRISGSSYNEQFF.